This is a list of T cell receptor beta chains from one sample in a study of graft-versus-host responses after intestinal transplantation. Here immunoSEQ multiplex PCR was the method, and the copy in TCRdb shows in-frame clones only, minus some. The sample records approximately 24,000 clones, approximately 96% being singletons. Sequenced here: PBMCs, sampled approximately 30 days after intestinal transplant. The receptors come from a human patient who received an intestinal transplant, so some T cells may come from the graft donor. CDR3s include the opening cysteine and the closing phenylalanine or tryptophan. The order of the fields is CDR3 protein, CDR3 DNA, V gene, J gene, clone size, D gene. The D gene is left open where the match is weak. Only some rows state a clone size, as once, few, many or a class for expanded clones.

CASSELRDRDYEQYF,TGTGCCAGCAGTGAATTACGTGACAGGGACTACGAGCAGTACTTC,TRBV25-1,TRBJ2-7,.,TRBD1
CASSGTGGPLANEQFF,TGCGCCAGCAGTGGGACGGGAGGGCCCCTGGCCAATGAGCAGTTCTTC,TRBV10-1,TRBJ2-1,.,TRBD2
CASSVEAGGQETQYF,TGTGCCAGCAGCGTAGAAGCGGGGGGCCAGGAGACCCAGTACTTC,TRBV9,TRBJ2-5,.,TRBD2
CASSLDAGTGRRTEAFF,TGTGCCAGCAGTTTGGACGCCGGGACAGGACGTCGGACTGAAGCTTTCTTT,TRBV27,TRBJ1-1,.,TRBD1
CASSAPGNWGDTQYF,TGTGCCAGCAGTGCCCCGGGGAACTGGGGAGATACGCAGTATTTT,TRBV7-6,TRBJ2-3,.,.
CASSQGPGGSPRSDTEAFF,TGCGCCAGCAGTCAAGGTCCAGGGGGCTCGCCGAGGAGTGACACTGAAGCTTTCTTT,TRBV5-1,TRBJ1-1,.,TRBD1
CASSQDSGRSGNTIYF,TGCGCCAGCAGCCAAGATAGCGGGCGAAGTGGAAACACCATATATTTT,TRBV4-1,TRBJ1-3,.,.
CASSLDLYNEQFF,TGTGCCAGCAGCTTAGACCTTTACAATGAGCAGTTCTTC,TRBV7-8,TRBJ2-1,.,.
CASSSSLIGYTQYF,TGCGCCAGCAGCTCGAGTCTAATAGGGTATACGCAGTATTTT,TRBV5-1,TRBJ2-3,.,.
CASSLLSGREAFF,TGTGCCAGCAGCCTATTATCAGGCAGAGAAGCTTTCTTT,TRBV7-2,TRBJ1-1,few,.
CASSGGLAELYEQYF,TGTGCCAGCAGCGGTGGACTAGCGGAACTCTACGAGCAGTACTTC,TRBV7-9,TRBJ2-7,.,TRBD2
CASSQERSGDTQYF,TGCGCCAGCAGCCAAGAGAGGAGCGGGGATACGCAGTATTTT,TRBV4-1,TRBJ2-3,once,.
CASSVGPGNSYEQYF,TGTGCCAGCAGCGTAGGTCCGGGGAATTCCTACGAGCAGTACTTC,TRBV9,TRBJ2-7,.,.
CASSSGQGWWEQYF,TGTGCCAGCAGTTCCGGACAGGGCTGGTGGGAGCAGTACTTC,TRBV6-5,TRBJ2-7,once,TRBD1
CASSSDSTDTQYF,TGTGCCAGCAGCTCAGACTCAACAGATACGCAGTATTTT,TRBV7-8,TRBJ2-3,.,.
CASNRQGGDYTF,TGTGCCAGCAACAGGCAGGGGGGAGACTACACCTTC,TRBV7-9,TRBJ1-2,.,TRBD1
CASSMSAQETQYF,TGTGCCAGTAGTATGTCCGCGCAAGAGACCCAGTACTTC,TRBV19,TRBJ2-5,.,.
CAWNRGSYEQYF,TGTGCCTGGAACCGGGGCTCCTACGAGCAGTACTTC,TRBV30,TRBJ2-7,.,.
CASSQDRGNYGYTF,TGCGCCAGCAGCCAAGACAGGGGAAACTATGGCTACACCTTC,TRBV4-1,TRBJ1-2,few,.
CASGRQGATEAFF,TGTGCCAGCGGTCGACAGGGGGCTACTGAAGCTTTCTTT,TRBV27,TRBJ1-1,.,TRBD1
CASSLLTSGKRDTQYF,TGTGCCAGCAGCTTGCTTACTAGCGGGAAGAGAGATACGCAGTATTTT,TRBV5-7,TRBJ2-3,.,TRBD2
CASSRVGGGYTF,TGTGCCAGCAGCCGCGTTGGCGGTGGCTACACCTTC,TRBV6-5,TRBJ1-2,.,.
CATSERTHYEQYF,TGTGCCACCTCTGAGCGGACACACTACGAGCAGTACTTC,TRBV2,TRBJ2-7,.,.
CASSELPSSSYEQYF,TGTGCCAGCAGTGAATTGCCCTCGAGCTCCTACGAGCAGTACTTC,TRBV6-1,TRBJ2-7,.,.
CASSLGELADGYTF,TGTGCCAGCAGCTTAGGAGAATTGGCAGATGGCTACACCTTC,TRBV7-9,TRBJ1-2,.,.
CSALTTRGYEQYF,TGCAGCGCACTGACAACTAGGGGCTACGAGCAGTACTTC,TRBV29-1,TRBJ2-7,.,.
CASSFESRGTGELFF,TGTGCCAGCAGTTTTGAATCCAGGGGAACCGGGGAGCTGTTTTTT,TRBV27,TRBJ2-2,.,.
CASSEVGNEQFF,TGTGCCAGCAGTGAAGTCGGAAATGAGCAGTTCTTC,TRBV6-1,TRBJ2-1,.,.
CASRTPGQDNEQFF,TGTGCCAGCAGAACCCCGGGACAGGACAATGAGCAGTTCTTC,TRBV6-1,TRBJ2-1,.,TRBD1
CASSPITGTGIGSTDTQYF,TGTGCCAGCAGCCCCATCACCGGGACAGGGATTGGTTCCACAGATACGCAGTATTTT,TRBV9,TRBJ2-3,.,TRBD1
CASSDRAETGGTGELFF,TGTGCCAGCAGTGATAGGGCGGAGACAGGGGGCACCGGGGAGCTGTTTTTT,TRBV6-1,TRBJ2-2,.,TRBD1
CASSRTQGGDTQYF,TGCGCCAGCAGCCGCACACAGGGTGGAGATACGCAGTATTTT,TRBV4-1,TRBJ2-3,once,.
CASREGFGNEKLFF,TGCGCCAGCAGGGAGGGGTTCGGTAATGAAAAACTGTTTTTT,TRBV5-1,TRBJ1-4,.,.
CASSLSRGLGKLFF,TGTGCCAGCAGTTTAAGCAGGGGATTGGGCAAGCTGTTTTTT,TRBV28,TRBJ2-2,.,.
CASSDGQGPEAFF,TGTGCCAGCAGCGACGGACAGGGGCCTGAAGCTTTCTTT,TRBV7-9,TRBJ1-1,.,TRBD1
CAWSQADGGQYF,TGTGCCTGGAGTCAGGCAGATGGAGGTCAGTACTTC,TRBV30,TRBJ2-7,.,.
CASSLAKGGGTEAFF,TGCGCCAGCAGCTTGGCCAAGGGAGGGGGCACTGAAGCTTTCTTT,TRBV5-1,TRBJ1-1,.,.
CASSEMGAAHYEQYF,TGTGCCAGCAGTGAAATGGGGGCAGCTCACTACGAGCAGTACTTC,TRBV2,TRBJ2-7,.,.
CASSPHRDYATDTQYF,TGTGCCAGCAGCCCCCACCGGGACTACGCAACAGATACGCAGTATTTT,TRBV4-2,TRBJ2-3,.,TRBD2
CASCLGQGFPGELFF,TGTGCCAGCTGTCTGGGACAGGGGTTTCCCGGGGAGCTGTTTTTT,TRBV9,TRBJ2-2,.,TRBD1
CASSQGRNYGYTF,TGTGCCAGCAGTCAAGGACGGAACTATGGCTACACCTTC,TRBV28,TRBJ1-2,once,.
CSVAGGRGQETQYF,TGCAGCGTGGCCGGGGGGAGAGGACAAGAGACCCAGTACTTC,TRBV29-1,TRBJ2-5,.,TRBD2